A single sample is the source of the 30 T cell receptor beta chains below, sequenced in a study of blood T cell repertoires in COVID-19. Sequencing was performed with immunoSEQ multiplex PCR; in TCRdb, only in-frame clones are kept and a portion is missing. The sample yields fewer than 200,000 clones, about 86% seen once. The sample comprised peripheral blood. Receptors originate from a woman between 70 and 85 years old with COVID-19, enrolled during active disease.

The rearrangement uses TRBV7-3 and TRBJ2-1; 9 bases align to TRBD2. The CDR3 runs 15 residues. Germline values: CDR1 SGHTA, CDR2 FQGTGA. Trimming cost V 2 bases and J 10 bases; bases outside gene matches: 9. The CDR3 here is CASSLGREGPGEQFF. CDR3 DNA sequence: TGTGCCAGCAGCTTAGGGCGGGAGGGCCCTGGGGAGCAGTTCTTC.

The CDR3 DNA sequence: TGTGCCAGTAGTCTCGAGCCCAGGGGCCTTTACTATGGCTACACCTTC. Amino acid sequence: CASSLEPRGLYYGYTF. The rearrangement uses TRBV19 and TRBJ1-2; D may be TRBD1 (6 bases). The CDR3 spans 16 residues. The ends were cut back, 5 bases at V and 3 bases at J, with 19 bases in the middle. Germline V lookup: CDR1 LNHDA, CDR2 SQIVND (reference sequence).

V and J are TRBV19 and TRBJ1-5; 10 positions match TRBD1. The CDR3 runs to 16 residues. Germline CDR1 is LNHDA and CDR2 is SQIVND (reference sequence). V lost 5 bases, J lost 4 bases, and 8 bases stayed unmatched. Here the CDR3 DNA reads TGTGCCAGTAGTTTCGGACAGGGGGGCACTAATCAGCCCCAGCATTTT. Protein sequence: CASSFGQGGTNQPQHF. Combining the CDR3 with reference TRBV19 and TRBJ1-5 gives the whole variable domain DGGITQSPKYLFRKEGQNVTLSCEQNLNHDAMYWYRQDPGQGLRLIYYSQIVNDFQKGDIAEGYSVSREKKESFPLTVTSAQKNPTAFYLCASSFGQGGTNQPQHFGDGTRLSIL.

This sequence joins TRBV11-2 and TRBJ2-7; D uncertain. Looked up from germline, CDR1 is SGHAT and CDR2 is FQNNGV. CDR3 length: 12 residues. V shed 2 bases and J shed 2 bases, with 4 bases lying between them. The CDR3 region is CASSLSTYEQYF. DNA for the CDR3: TGTGCCAGCAGCTTATCCACCTACGAGCAGTACTTC.

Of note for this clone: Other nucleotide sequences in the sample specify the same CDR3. The CDR3 loop is CSALRYEQYF. The CDR3 DNA reads as TGCAGTGCTTTGCGGTACGAGCAGTACTTC. This chain joins TRBV20-1 and TRBJ2-7, with D unclear. Per germline, CDR1 DFQATT and CDR2 SNEGSKA (reference sequence). This CDR3 is 10 amino acids long. The V end was cut by 5 bases, the J end by 4 bases, with 6 bases between.

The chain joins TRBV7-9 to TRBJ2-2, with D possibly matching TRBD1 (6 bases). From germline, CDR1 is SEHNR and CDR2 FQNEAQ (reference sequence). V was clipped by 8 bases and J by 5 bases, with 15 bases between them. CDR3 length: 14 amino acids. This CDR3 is CASHLGGLTGELFF. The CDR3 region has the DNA TGTGCCAGCCATTTAGGGGGATTGACCGGGGAGCTGTTTTTT. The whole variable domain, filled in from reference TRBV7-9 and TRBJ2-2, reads DTGVSQNPRHKITKRGQNVTFRCDPISEHNRLYWYRQTLGQGPEFLTYFQNEAQLEKSRLLSDRFSAERPKGSFSTLEIQRTEQGDSAMYLCASHLGGLTGELFFGEGSRLTVL.

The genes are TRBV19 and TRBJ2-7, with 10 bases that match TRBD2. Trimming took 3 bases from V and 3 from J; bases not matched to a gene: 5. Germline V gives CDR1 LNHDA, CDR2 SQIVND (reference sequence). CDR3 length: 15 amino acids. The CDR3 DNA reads TGTGCCAGTAGTATCGCAGCGGGAGGGATCTACGAGCAGTACTTC. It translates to CASSIAAGGIYEQYF.

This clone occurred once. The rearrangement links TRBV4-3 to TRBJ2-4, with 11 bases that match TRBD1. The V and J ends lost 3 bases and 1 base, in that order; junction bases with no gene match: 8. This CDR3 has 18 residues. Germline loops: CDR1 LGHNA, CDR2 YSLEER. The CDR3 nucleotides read TGCGCCAGCAGCCAGACCGGGACAGGGGGAATGGCCAAAAACATTCAGTACTTC. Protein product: CASSQTGTGGMAKNIQYF.

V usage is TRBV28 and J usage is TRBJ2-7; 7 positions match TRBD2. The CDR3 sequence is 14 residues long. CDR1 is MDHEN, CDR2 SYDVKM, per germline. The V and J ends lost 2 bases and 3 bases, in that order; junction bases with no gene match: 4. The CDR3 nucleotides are TGTGCCAGCAGTTTACGGCGGGAGAGCTACGAGCAGTACTTC. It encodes CASSLRRESYEQYF.

CDR3: CASRAGTGSYEQYF. The CDR3 DNA sequence: TGTGCCAGCAGAGCCGGGACTGGGTCCTACGAGCAGTACTTC. This chain uses TRBV2 with TRBJ2-7; possibly TRBD2 for D (6 bases). Germline V gene lookup returns CDR1 SNHLY and CDR2 FYNNEI. With 6 bases removed from V and 1 base from J, the gap between germline ends came to 13 bases. The CDR3 is 14 amino acids.

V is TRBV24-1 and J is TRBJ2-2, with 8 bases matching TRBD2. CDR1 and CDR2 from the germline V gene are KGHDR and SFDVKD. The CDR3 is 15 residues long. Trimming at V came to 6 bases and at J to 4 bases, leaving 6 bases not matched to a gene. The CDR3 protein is CATSYREGGTGELFF. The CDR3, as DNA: TGTGCCACCAGTTATCGGGAGGGTGGCACCGGGGAGCTGTTTTTT.

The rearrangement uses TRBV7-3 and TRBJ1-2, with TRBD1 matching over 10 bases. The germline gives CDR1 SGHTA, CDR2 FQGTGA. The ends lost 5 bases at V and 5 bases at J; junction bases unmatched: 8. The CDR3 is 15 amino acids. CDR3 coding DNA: TGTGCCAGCAGCCAGGGGACAGGGGCCCCGTATGGCTACACCTTC. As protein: CASSQGTGAPYGYTF.

CDR3 nucleotide sequence: TGTGCCAGCAGTTTAGTCGGCGGACTAGCGGGAGGGGAACGCACAGATACGCAGTATTTT. Protein sequence: CASSLVGGLAGGERTDTQYF. V usage is TRBV27 and J usage is TRBJ2-3; 15 bases agree with TRBD2. Germline V lookup: CDR1 MNHEY, CDR2 SMNVEV (reference sequence). V lost 2 bases, J lost 1 base, and 10 bases stayed unmatched. CDR3 length equals 20 residues.

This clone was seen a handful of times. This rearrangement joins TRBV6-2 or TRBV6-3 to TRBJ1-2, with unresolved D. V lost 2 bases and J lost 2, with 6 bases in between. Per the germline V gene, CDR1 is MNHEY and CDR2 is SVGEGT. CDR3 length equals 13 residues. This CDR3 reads CASSYARNYGYTF. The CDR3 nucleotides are TGTGCCAGCAGTTACGCCAGAAACTATGGCTACACCTTC.

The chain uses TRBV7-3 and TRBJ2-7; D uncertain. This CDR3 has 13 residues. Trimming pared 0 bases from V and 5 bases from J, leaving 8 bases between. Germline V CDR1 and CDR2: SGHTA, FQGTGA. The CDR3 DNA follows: TGTGCCAGCAGCTTAACACTTCAAAACGAGCAGTACTTC. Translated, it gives CASSLTLQNEQYF.

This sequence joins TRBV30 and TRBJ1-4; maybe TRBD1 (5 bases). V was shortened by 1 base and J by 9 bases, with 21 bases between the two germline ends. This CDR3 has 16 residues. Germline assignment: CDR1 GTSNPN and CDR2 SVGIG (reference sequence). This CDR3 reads CAWSAPDRSLLKKLFF. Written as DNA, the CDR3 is TGTGCCTGGAGTGCCCCTGACAGAAGCCTATTGAAAAAACTGTTTTTT.

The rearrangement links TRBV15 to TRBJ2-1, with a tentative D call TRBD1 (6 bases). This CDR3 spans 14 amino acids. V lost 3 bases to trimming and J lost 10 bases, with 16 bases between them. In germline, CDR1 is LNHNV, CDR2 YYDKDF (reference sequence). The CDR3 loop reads CATSSRGGSTEQFF. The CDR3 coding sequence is TGTGCCACCAGCAGCAGAGGGGGTTCGACAGAGCAGTTCTTC.

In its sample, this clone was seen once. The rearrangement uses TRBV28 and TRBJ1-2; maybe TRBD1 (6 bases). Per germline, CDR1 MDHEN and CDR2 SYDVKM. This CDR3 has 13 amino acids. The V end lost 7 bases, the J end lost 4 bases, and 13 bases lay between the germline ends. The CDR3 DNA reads TGTGCCAGCACCGGGGGGCCGATCTATGGCTACACCTTC. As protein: CASTGGPIYGYTF.

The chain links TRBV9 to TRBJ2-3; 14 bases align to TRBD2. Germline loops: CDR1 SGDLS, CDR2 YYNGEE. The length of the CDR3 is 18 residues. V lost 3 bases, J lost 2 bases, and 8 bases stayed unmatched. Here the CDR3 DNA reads TGTGCCAGCAGCGCTCTAATGACTAGCGGGAGGGCCACAGATACGCAGTATTTT. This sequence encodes CASSALMTSGRATDTQYF.

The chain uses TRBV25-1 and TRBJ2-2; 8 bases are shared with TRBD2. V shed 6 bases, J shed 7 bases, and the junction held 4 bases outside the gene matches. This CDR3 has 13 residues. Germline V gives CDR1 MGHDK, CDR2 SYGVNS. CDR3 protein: CASRGTSHGELFF. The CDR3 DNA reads TGTGCCAGCAGGGGGACTAGTCACGGGGAGCTGTTTTTT.

In DNA, the CDR3 is TGTGCCAGCAGTACCGGGAGCTCCTACAATGAGCAGTTCTTC. Translating it yields CASSTGSSYNEQFF. The chain couples TRBV14 to TRBJ2-1; D possibly corresponds to TRBD2 (6 bases). The germline V and J ends were trimmed by 6 bases and 0 bases, with 9 bases remaining between them. The CDR3 spans 14 residues. Germline-derived CDR1 and CDR2 are SGHDN and FVKESK.

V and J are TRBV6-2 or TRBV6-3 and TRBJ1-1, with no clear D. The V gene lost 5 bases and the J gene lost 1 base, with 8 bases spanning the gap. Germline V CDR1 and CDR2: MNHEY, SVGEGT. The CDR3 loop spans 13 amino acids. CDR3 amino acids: CASSRPGNTEAFF. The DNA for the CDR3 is TGTGCCAGCAGTCGCCCCGGGAACACTGAAGCTTTCTTT.

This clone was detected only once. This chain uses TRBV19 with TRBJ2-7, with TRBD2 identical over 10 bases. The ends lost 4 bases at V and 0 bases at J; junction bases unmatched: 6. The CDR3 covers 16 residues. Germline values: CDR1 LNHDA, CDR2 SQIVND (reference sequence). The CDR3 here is CASSKRLAGDSYEQYF. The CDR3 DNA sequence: TGTGCCAGTAGTAAAAGGCTAGCGGGAGACTCCTACGAGCAGTACTTC.

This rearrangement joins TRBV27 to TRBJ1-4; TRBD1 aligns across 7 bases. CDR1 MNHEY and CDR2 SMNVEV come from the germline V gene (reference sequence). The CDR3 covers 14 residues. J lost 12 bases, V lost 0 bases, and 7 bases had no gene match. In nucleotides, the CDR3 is TGTGCCAGCAGTTTATCCCGGACAGGAAGAGAACTGTTTTTT. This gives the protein CASSLSRTGRELFF.

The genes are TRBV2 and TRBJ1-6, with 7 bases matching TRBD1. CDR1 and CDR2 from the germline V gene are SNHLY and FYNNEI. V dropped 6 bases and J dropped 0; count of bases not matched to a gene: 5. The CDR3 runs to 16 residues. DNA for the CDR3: TGTGCCAGCAGGGGGACAGCGAGCTCCTATAATTCACCCCTCCACTTT. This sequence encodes CASRGTASSYNSPLHF.

The CDR3 DNA is TGTGCCAGCAGCTCGACTAGCGGGAGTGGCTACGAGCAGTACTTC. This translates into CASSSTSGSGYEQYF. J is TRBJ2-7 and V is TRBV28, with 12 bases fitting TRBD2. There are 15 residues in the CDR3. V trimming: 6 bases; J trimming: 3 bases; junction bases outside the gene matches: 6. Germline V gene data show CDR1 as MDHEN and CDR2 as SYDVKM.

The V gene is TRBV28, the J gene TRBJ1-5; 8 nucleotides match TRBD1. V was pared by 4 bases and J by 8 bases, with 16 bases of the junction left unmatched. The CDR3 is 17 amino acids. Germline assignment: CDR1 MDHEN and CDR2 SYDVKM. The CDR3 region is CASSSGDRSGGKEPQHF. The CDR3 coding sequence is TGTGCCAGCAGTTCTGGGGACAGGAGTGGGGGGAAGGAGCCCCAGCATTTT.

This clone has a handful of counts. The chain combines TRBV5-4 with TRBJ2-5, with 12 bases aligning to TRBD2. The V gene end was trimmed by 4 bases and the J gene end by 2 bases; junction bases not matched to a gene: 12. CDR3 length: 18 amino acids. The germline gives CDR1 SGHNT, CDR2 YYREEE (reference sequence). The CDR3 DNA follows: TGTGCCAGCAGCAGAGGTCTAGCGGGAGGGTCAAGACAAGAGACCCAGTACTTC. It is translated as CASSRGLAGGSRQETQYF. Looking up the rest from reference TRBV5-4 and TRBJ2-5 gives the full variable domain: ETGVTQSPTHLIKTRGQQVTLRCSSQSGHNTVSWYQQALGQGPQFIFQYYREEENGRGNFPPRFSGLQFPNYSSELNVNALELDDSALYLCASSRGLAGGSRQETQYFGPGTRLLVL.

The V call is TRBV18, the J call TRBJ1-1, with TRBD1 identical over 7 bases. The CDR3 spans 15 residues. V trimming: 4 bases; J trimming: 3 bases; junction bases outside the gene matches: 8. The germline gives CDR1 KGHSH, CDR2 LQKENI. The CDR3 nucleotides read TGTGCCAGCTCACTTCACAGGGGTTTGGACACTGAAGCTTTCTTT. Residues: CASSLHRGLDTEAFF.

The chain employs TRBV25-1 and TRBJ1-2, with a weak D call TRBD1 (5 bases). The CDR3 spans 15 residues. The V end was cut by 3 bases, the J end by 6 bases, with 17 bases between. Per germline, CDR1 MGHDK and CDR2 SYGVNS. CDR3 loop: CASSDPMGGADGYTF. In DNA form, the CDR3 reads TGTGCCAGCAGTGACCCTATGGGAGGGGCGGATGGCTACACCTTC.